This T cell receptor beta chain derives from a study of technical replicates of blood from a few donors (dated by TCRdb to the late 2010s). The CDR3, from cysteine to phenylalanine, totals 15 residues. Here the CDR3 DNA is all that survives: 45 bases in frame from base 1. CDR1 and CDR2 are drawn from the germline V gene: SGHRS, YFSETQ. Relative to germline, V is missing 0 bases and J is missing 4 bases, with 2 bases of the junction outside any gene match. A note on this clone: This clone's antigen is unknown. Per-base quality was not reported, and no clone a single base away is much larger than it.

The library was produced with the immunoSEQ multiplex PCR assay. In TCRdb, the immuneACCESS table is reduced to in-frame sequences with V and J assigned. These tables do not hold every clone; where another copy was compared, an unresolved V gene accounts for under half, and the others remain unexplained. The sample records approximately 51,000 clones, 85% to 95% of which are singletons. Jointly, the top ten make up around 4% of the sample. The sequenced sample consisted of PBMCs. The origin of this receptor is a human donor in good health. Some clones in this sample may be carry-over from other donors' samples. The rearrangement combines TRBV5-1 with TRBJ2-5, with 11 bases in between that match TRBD2. The CDR3: CASSLGTSGLETQYF. The nucleotide sequence is given as TGCGCCAGCAGCTTGGGGACTAGCGGGCTAGAGACCCAGTACTTC.